What follows describes a single TCR beta chain. Its antigen remains unknown. This CDR3 contains 15 residues. Germline assignment: CDR1 LNHDA and CDR2 SQIVND (reference sequence). The ends lost 6 bases at V and 4 bases at J; junction bases unmatched: 9. This sample is part of a study of cytomegalovirus exposure and HLA in healthy donors. PCR primers comprised 60 Vbeta and 13 Jbeta primers. The protocol was immunoSEQ multiplex PCR, while the TCRdb copy is restricted to in-frame clones and leaves out a portion. Seen here are about 170,000 clones, about 85% observed once, and the top ten hold 2% to 2.5%. General study results and limits: Some V segments, including TRBV6-2 and TRBV6-3, were excluded as indistinguishable. Per a prior analysis, the majority of TCR beta V segments were productive roughly 87% or roughly 30% of the time.

The receptor was derived from a man between 18 and 29 years old in good health and CMV-seropositive. The sequenced material came from PBMCs. The V gene is TRBV19, the J gene TRBJ1-5; 7 nucleotides align to TRBD1. CDR3: CASRSKGAGNQPQHF. The CDR3 DNA is TGTGCCAGTAGGAGTAAGGGGGCTGGTAATCAGCCCCAGCATTTT.